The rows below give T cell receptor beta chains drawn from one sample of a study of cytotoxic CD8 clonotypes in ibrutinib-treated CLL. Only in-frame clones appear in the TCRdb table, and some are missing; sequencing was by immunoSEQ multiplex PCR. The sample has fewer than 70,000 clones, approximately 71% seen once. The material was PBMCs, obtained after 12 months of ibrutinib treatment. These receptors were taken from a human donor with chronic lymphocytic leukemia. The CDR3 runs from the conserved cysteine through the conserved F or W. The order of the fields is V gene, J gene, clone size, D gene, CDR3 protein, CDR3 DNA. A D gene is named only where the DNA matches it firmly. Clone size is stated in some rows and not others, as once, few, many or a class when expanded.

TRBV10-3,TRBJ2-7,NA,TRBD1,CAISRDRVLYEQYF,TGTGCCATCAGTCGGGACAGGGTCCTCTACGAGCAGTACTTC
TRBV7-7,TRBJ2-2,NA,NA,CASSWGDPHTGELFF,TGTGCCAGCAGCTGGGGGGACCCGCATACGGGGGAGCTGTTTTTT
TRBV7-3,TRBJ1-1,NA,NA,CASSLAQGLEAFF,TGTGCCAGCAGCTTAGCGCAGGGGCTTGAAGCTTTCTTT
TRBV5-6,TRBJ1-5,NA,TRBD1,CASSLWDRVNQPQHF,TGTGCCAGCAGCTTGTGGGACAGGGTCAATCAGCCCCAGCATTTT
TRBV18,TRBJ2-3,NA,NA,CASSPLGGASTDTQYF,TGTGCCAGCTCACCTCTAGGCGGGGCTAGCACAGATACGCAGTATTTT
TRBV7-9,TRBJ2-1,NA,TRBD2,CASSLAAPAGVRAVEQFF,TGTGCCAGCAGCTTAGCGGCCCCAGCGGGAGTACGCGCCGTTGAGCAGTTCTTC
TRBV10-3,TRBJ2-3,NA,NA,CAISPGRDTQYF,TGTGCCATCAGTCCCGGGAGAGATACGCAGTATTTT
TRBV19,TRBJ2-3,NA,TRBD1,CASSTQGVADTQYF,TGTGCCAGTAGTACGCAGGGGGTAGCAGATACGCAGTATTTT
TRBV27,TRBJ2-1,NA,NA,CASGLGAYDNEQFF,TGTGCCAGCGGATTAGGGGCGTATGACAATGAGCAGTTCTTC
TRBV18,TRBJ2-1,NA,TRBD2,CASSPGGSFYNEQFF,TGTGCCAGCTCACCAGGCGGGAGCTTTTACAATGAGCAGTTCTTC
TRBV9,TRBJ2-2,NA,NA,CASTARGDANTGELFF,TGTGCCAGCACCGCCCGTGGCGACGCGAACACCGGGGAGCTGTTTTTT
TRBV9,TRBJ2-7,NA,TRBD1,CASSVEGADYEQYF,TGTGCCAGCAGCGTAGAGGGGGCAGACTACGAGCAGTACTTC
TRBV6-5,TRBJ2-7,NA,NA,CASSRPPGRDYEQYF,TGTGCCAGCAGCCGACCCCCGGGACGGGACTACGAGCAGTACTTC
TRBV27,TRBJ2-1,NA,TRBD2,CASSLQRENYNEQFF,TGTGCCAGCAGTTTACAGCGGGAGAACTACAATGAGCAGTTCTTC
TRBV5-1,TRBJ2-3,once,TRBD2,CASSFEAGTTDTQYF,TGCGCCAGCAGCTTCGAAGCGGGGACCACAGATACGCAGTATTTT
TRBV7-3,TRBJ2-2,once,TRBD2,CASTLGLAPQNTGELFF,TGTGCCAGCACCTTGGGACTAGCGCCCCAGAACACCGGGGAGCTGTTTTTT
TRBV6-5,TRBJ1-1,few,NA,CASSSSLKGGTEAFF,TGTGCCAGCAGCAGTTCCCTCAAGGGTGGCACTGAAGCTTTCTTT
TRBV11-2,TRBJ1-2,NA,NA,CASSLEPQPNYGYTF,TGTGCCAGCAGCTTAGAGCCTCAACCTAACTATGGCTACACCTTC
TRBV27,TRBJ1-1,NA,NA,CASSYTTATNEAFF,TGTGCCAGCAGTTATACGACAGCAACCAATGAAGCTTTCTTT
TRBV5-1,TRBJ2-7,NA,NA,CASSLGDTSYEQYF,TGCGCCAGCAGCTTGGGTGACACCTCCTACGAGCAGTACTTC
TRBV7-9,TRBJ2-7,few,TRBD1,CASSSHRGSSYEQYF,TGTGCCAGCAGCTCCCACAGGGGGTCCTCCTACGAGCAGTACTTC
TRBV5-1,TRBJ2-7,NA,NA,CASSLVHGSYEQYF,TGCGCCAGCAGCTTGGTGCACGGCTCCTACGAGCAGTACTTC
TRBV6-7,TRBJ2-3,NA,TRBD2,CASSYGLGSGRDTQYF,TGTGCCAGCAGTTACGGTCTGGGTAGCGGGAGGGATACGCAGTATTTT
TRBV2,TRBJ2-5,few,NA,CASSQPRRETQYF,TGTGCCAGCAGTCAGCCCCGACGGGAGACCCAGTACTTC
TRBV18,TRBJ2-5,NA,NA,CASSPDGSRETQYF,TGTGCCAGCTCACCAGACGGGTCGCGGGAGACCCAGTACTTC
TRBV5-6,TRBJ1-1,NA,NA,CASSLAQGKKAFF,TGTGCCAGCAGCTTGGCCCAAGGCAAGAAAGCTTTCTTT
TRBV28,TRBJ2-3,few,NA,CASSLTATITDTQYF,TGTGCCAGCAGTTTGACGGCGACCATCACAGATACGCAGTATTTT
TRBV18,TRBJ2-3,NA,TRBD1,CASSLGQSTDTQYF,TGTGCCAGCTCACTGGGACAGAGCACAGATACGCAGTATTTT
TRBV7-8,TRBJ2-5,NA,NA,CASSLAQYGSGETQYF,TGTGCCAGCAGCTTAGCGCAATATGGGTCGGGGGAGACCCAGTACTTC
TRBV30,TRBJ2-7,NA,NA,CAWRGTGTYEQYF,TGTGCCTGGAGGGGGACGGGGACCTACGAGCAGTACTTC
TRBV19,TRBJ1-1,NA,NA,CASSVQVDTEAFF,TGTGCCAGTAGTGTCCAGGTGGACACTGAAGCTTTCTTT
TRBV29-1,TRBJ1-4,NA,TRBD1,CSVGDRGNEKLFF,TGCAGCGTTGGAGACAGGGGAAATGAAAAACTGTTTTTT
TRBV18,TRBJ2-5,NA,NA,CASSRQYTQETQYF,TGTGCCAGCTCACGACAGTACACACAAGAGACCCAGTACTTC
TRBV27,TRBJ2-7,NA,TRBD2,CASSLSLSDWRGSYEQYF,TGTGCCAGCAGTTTATCGTTGAGTGATTGGCGGGGGTCCTACGAGCAGTACTTC
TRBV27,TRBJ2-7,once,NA,CASSFRGGTGYEQYF,TGTGCCAGCAGTTTTCGAGGGGGAACCGGCTACGAGCAGTACTTC
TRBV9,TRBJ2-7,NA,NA,CASSSRPGPSYEQYF,TGTGCCAGCAGCTCCCGGCCGGGGCCCTCCTACGAGCAGTACTTC
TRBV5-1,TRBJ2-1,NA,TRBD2,CASSRGTSYNEQFF,TGCGCCAGCAGCCGCGGGACTAGTTACAATGAGCAGTTCTTC
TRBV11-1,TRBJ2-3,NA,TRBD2,CASSLVSSGTTRDTQYF,TGTGCCAGCAGCTTAGTGTCTAGCGGAACAACCAGGGATACGCAGTATTTT
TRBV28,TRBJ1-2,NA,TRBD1,CASSISPQGANYGYTF,TGTGCCAGCAGTATTTCCCCACAGGGGGCGAACTATGGCTACACCTTC
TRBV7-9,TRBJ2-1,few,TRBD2,CASSLAGLAQFF,TGTGCCAGCAGCTTAGCAGGACTAGCCCAGTTCTTC